This T cell receptor (beta chain) emerged from a study of beta chain features in type 1 diabetes. Overall study: Over all samples combined, 107,917,701 sorted cells were examined. The study, taken as a whole, reports: Any HLA effect on TCRB rearrangement was left unresolved by small sub-analyses.

Via the markers CD45RO/CCR7/CD25/CD127/CD95/CD27, stem cell-like memory, regulatory, central memory and naive CD4+ cells were sorted. Germline V CDR1 and CDR2: MRHNA, SNTAGT. The CDR3 extends over 13 amino acids. Trimming took 5 bases from V and 9 from J, leaving 14 bases between them. Reverse transcription of all isolated RNA meant that expressed TCRB transcripts were sequenced. Profiling relied on immunoSEQ multiplex PCR, and the TCRdb table lists in-frame clones only, not all of them. The sample shows 200,000 to 250,000 clones, 9.6% of them seen only once. This clone turned up a few times. Its antigen is currently unknown.

The sequence derives from a woman younger than 35 in good health. The V call is TRBV6-4, the J call TRBJ2-1; D perhaps matches TRBD2 (6 bases). Sequenced input: naive CD4+ T cells from blood. The CDR3 DNA reads TGTGCCAGCAGTTCGGAGGGCCGCGGTGAGCAGTTCTTC. This gives the protein CASSSEGRGEQFF.